This T cell receptor beta chain was sequenced in a study of blood T cell repertoires in COVID-19. Overall study: The origin of the acute and convalescent COVID-19 samples was the United States, Italy and Spain. PBMCs, B-cell-depleted T cells, or T cells provided the cDNA or gDNA that made up the material.

Authors' data handling: Reference gene primer amplification in the assay estimated nucleated cell counts. This table comes from immunoSEQ multiplex PCR, and its TCRdb copy is limited to in-frame clones, with some not included. The DNA was the basis for D and trimming; V, J and clone size are from that table. Of 200,000 to 300,000 clones listed, about 89% were seen once; the top ten hold around 1.5%. This sequence originates from a woman aged 55-69 years who had recovered from COVID-19. The sample consisted of peripheral blood.

Here the CDR3 DNA reads TGTGCCAGCAGCCGGACAGGGGACGACTATGGCTACACCTTC. Translating it yields CASSRTGDDYGYTF. V gene TRBV28 combines with J gene TRBJ1-2, with 9 positions matching TRBD1. Germline CDR1 reads MDHEN; CDR2 reads SYDVKM. This CDR3 spans 14 amino acids. Trimming removed 6 bases from V and 3 bases from J; junction bases left unmatched: 5.